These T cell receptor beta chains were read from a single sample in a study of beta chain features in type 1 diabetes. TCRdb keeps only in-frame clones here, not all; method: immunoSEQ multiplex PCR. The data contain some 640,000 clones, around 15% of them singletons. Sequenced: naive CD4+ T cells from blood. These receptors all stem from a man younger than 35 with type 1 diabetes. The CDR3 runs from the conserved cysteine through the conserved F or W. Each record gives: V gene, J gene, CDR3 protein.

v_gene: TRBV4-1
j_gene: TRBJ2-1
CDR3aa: CASSQGLAGGGGQFF

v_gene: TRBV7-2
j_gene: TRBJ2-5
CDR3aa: CASSLSSLAGETQYF

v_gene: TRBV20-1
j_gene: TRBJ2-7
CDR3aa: CSASGSYEQYF

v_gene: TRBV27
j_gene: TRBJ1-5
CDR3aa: CASSFWGSNQPQHF

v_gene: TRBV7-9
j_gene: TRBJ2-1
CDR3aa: CASGYDEQFF

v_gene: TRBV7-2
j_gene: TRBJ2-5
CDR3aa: CASSSHSSGGQETQYF

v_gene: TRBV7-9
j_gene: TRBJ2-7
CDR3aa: CASSLGLALNEQYF

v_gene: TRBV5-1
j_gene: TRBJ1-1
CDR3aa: CASSLMTGAVNTEAFF

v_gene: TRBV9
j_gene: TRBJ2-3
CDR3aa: CASSSSGGSDTQYF

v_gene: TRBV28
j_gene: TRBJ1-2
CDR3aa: CASKRVNYGYTF

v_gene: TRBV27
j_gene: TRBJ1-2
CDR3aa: CASRGEGGYGYTF

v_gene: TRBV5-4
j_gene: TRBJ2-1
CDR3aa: CASSPGLAENEQFF

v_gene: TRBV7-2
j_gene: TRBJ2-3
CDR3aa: CASSLRDLTDTQYF